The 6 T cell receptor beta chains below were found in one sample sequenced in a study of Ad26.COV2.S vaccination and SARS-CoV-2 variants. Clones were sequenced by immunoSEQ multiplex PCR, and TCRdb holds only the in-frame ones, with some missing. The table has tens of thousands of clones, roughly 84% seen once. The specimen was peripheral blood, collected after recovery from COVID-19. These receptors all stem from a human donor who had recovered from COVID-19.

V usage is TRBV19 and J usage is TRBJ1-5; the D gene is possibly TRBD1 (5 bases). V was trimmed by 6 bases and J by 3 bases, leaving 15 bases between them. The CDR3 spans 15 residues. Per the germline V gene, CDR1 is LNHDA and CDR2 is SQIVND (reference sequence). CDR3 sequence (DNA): TGTGCCAGTAGCTCAGGAGGAGGGGTCAATCAGCCCCAGCATTTT. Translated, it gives CASSSGGGVNQPQHF.

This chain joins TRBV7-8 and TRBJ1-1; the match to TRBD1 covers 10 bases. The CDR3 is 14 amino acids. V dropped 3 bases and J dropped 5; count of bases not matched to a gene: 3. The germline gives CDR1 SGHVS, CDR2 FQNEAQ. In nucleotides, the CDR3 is TGTGCCAGCAGCTTCCGGACAGGGGGGACTGAAGCTTTCTTT. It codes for CASSFRTGGTEAFF.

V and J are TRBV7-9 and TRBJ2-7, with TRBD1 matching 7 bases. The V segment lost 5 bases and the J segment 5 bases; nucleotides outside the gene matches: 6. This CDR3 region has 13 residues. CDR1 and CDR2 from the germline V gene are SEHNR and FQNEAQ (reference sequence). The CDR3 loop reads CASSGGQTHEQYV. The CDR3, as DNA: TGTGCCAGCAGCGGGGGACAGACGCACGAGCAGTACGTC.

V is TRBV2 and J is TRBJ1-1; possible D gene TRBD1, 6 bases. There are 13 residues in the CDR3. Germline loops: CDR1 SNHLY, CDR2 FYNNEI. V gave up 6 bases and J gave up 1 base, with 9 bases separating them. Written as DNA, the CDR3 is TGTGCCAGCAGCCTACAGGGGAACACTGAAGCTTTCTTT. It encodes CASSLQGNTEAFF.

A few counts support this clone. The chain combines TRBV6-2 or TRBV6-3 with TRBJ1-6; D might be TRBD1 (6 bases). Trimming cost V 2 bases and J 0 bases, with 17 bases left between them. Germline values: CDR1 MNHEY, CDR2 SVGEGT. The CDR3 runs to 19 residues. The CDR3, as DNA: TGTGCCAGCAGTTACACCGCTACAGGGACAAACTCCTATAATTCACCCCTCCACTTT. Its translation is CASSYTATGTNSYNSPLHF.

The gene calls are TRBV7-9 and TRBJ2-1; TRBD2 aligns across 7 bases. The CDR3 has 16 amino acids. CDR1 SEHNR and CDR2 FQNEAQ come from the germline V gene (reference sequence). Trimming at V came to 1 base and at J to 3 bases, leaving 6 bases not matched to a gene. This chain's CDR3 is CASSLVPSGGYNEQFF. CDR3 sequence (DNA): TGTGCCAGCAGCTTAGTACCTAGCGGAGGCTACAATGAGCAGTTCTTC. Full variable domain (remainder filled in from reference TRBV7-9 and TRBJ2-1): DTGVSQNPRHKITKRGQNVTFRCDPISEHNRLYWYRQTLGQGPEFLTYFQNEAQLEKSRLLSDRFSAERPKGSFSTLEIQRTEQGDSAMYLCASSLVPSGGYNEQFFGPGTRLTVL.